A selection of T cell receptor beta chains follows, all from one sample in a study of blood T cell repertoires in COVID-19. Clones were read by immunoSEQ multiplex PCR, and TCRdb kept only the in-frame ones, dropping some. The top ten clones hold 1.5% to 2% of a sample with about 150,000 clones, over 60% of them seen once. The sequenced sample was peripheral blood. These receptors all come from a man aged 80 or over with acute or convalescent COVID-19. CDR3s include the opening cysteine and the closing phenylalanine or tryptophan. Fields, in order: D gene, clone size, V gene, J gene, CDR3 protein, CDR3 DNA. The D gene is left open where the match is weak. Size values are once, few and many counts, or a class for expanded clones, and some rows have none.

>NA|NA|TRBV6-2/TRBV6-3|TRBJ2-2
CASSRLHGTRSSGELFF
TGTGCCAGCAGCCGGCTTCACGGGACTCGGAGTTCCGGGGAGCTGTTTTTT
>TRBD1|NA|TRBV5-1|TRBJ1-2
CASFLTGQGLEGYTF
TGCGCCAGCTTCCTGACGGGACAGGGGTTAGAGGGCTACACCTTC
>NA|NA|TRBV19|TRBJ1-3
CASAFFGNTIYF
TGTGCCAGTGCGTTCTTTGGAAACACCATATATTTT
>TRBD1|NA|TRBV6-5|TRBJ1-2
CASSTGQGFGGYTF
TGTGCCAGCAGTACAGGACAGGGTTTTGGCGGCTACACCTTC
>TRBD1|once|TRBV11-3|TRBJ2-5
CASGQGEETQYF
TGTGCCAGCGGACAGGGTGAAGAGACCCAGTACTTC
>NA|NA|TRBV5-1|TRBJ2-1
CASSFSSPASYNEQFF
TGCGCCAGCAGCTTCTCTAGCCCCGCCTCCTACAATGAGCAGTTCTTC
>NA|NA|TRBV29-1|TRBJ2-4
CSVEDPGSKNIQYF
TGCAGCGTTGAAGATCCGGGTTCCAAAAACATTCAGTACTTC
>NA|NA|TRBV5-5|TRBJ2-3
CASSLADSSTDTQYF
TGTGCCAGCAGCTTGGCGGACAGCTCCACAGATACGCAGTATTTT
>NA|NA|TRBV11-2|TRBJ2-1
CASSLVVLEEQFF
TGTGCCAGCAGCTTAGTCGTGTTGGAGGAACAGTTCTTC
>TRBD2|NA|TRBV7-2|TRBJ2-3
CASSTRLARDTQYF
TGTGCCAGCAGCACAAGACTAGCTAGAGATACGCAGTATTTT
>TRBD1|NA|TRBV19|TRBJ2-5
CASSTRTGGPETQYF
TGTGCCAGTAGTACGAGGACAGGGGGCCCGGAGACCCAGTACTTC
>NA|NA|TRBV7-2|TRBJ2-6
CASSSQGSSLLGGANVLTF
TGTGCCAGCAGCTCCCAGGGATCGTCCCTCTTAGGCGGGGCCAACGTCCTGACTTTC
>TRBD1|once|TRBV29-1|TRBJ1-2
CSAGQGAPGGYTF
TGCAGCGCCGGACAGGGGGCGCCGGGTGGCTACACCTTC
>NA|few|TRBV30|TRBJ1-2
CAWSVLPGDGYTF
TGTGCCTGGAGTGTACTCCCAGGGGATGGCTACACCTTC
>NA|few|TRBV12-5|TRBJ2-5
CASEPGLGGTQYF
TGTGCTAGTGAGCCGGGGCTCGGGGGGACCCAGTACTTC
>NA|many|TRBV6-2/TRBV6-3|TRBJ2-2
CASSYPQTTHTGELFF
TGTGCCAGCAGTTACCCCCAGACAACCCACACCGGGGAGCTGTTTTTT
>NA|NA|TRBV28|TRBJ2-5
CASRPASEQRTQYF
TGTGCCAGCAGACCCGCTTCGGAGCAAAGGACCCAGTACTTC
>NA|NA|TRBV11-3|TRBJ1-5
CASSSQGEGQPQHF
TGTGCCAGCAGCTCACAGGGCGAAGGGCAGCCCCAGCATTTT
>TRBD1|NA|TRBV3-1/TRBV3-2|TRBJ1-1
CASSQGAGGGTEAFF
TGTGCCAGCAGCCAAGGGGCAGGGGGTGGGACTGAAGCTTTCTTT
>NA|NA|TRBV18|TRBJ1-3
CASSGTTSYGNTIYF
TGTGCCAGCTCAGGGACAACGAGCTATGGAAACACCATATATTTT
>TRBD2|NA|TRBV3-1/TRBV3-2|TRBJ2-1
CASRSSGAGEQFF
TGTGCCAGCAGATCTAGCGGGGCGGGGGAGCAGTTCTTC
>NA|NA|TRBV9|TRBJ1-1
CASSFRGSLGEAFF
TGTGCCAGCAGCTTTAGGGGCAGTTTGGGTGAAGCTTTCTTT
>NA|once|TRBV7-9|TRBJ2-3
CASSHFQGYTDTQYF
TGTGCCAGCAGCCATTTTCAGGGGTACACAGATACGCAGTATTTT
>NA|few|TRBV7-2|TRBJ1-2
CASSLRGDVNYGYTF
TGTGCCAGCAGTCTGCGGGGGGATGTTAACTATGGCTACACCTTC
>TRBD1|NA|TRBV18|TRBJ2-1
CASSPGQDLYNEQFF
TGTGCCAGCTCACCGGGACAGGATCTCTACAATGAGCAGTTCTTC
>TRBD2|NA|TRBV11-3|TRBJ2-5
CASSFTSGDQETQYF
TGTGCCAGCAGCTTTACTAGCGGGGACCAAGAGACCCAGTACTTC
>TRBD2|many|TRBV5-1|TRBJ2-1
CASSPGSGGNNEQFF
TGCGCCAGCAGCCCGGGGAGCGGGGGTAACAATGAGCAGTTCTTC
>NA|NA|TRBV4-1|TRBJ2-5
CASSQVGEVWETQYF
TGCGCCAGCAGCCAAGTAGGAGAGGTTTGGGAGACCCAGTACTTC
>NA|few|TRBV19|TRBJ1-1
CASSINQGNTEAFF
TGTGCCAGTAGTATAAATCAGGGAAACACTGAAGCTTTCTTT
>TRBD1|NA|TRBV9|TRBJ1-4
CASSPTPGQGLGEKLFF
TGTGCCAGCAGCCCTACACCGGGACAGGGGTTGGGTGAAAAACTGTTTTTT
>NA|NA|TRBV2|TRBJ1-6
CASKVGRSYNSPLHF
TGTGCCAGCAAAGTGGGGCGCTCCTATAATTCACCCCTCCACTTT
>NA|few|TRBV19|TRBJ2-2
CASTDRAGGELFF
TGTGCCAGTACCGATCGGGCGGGCGGGGAGCTGTTTTTT
>TRBD1|NA|TRBV27|TRBJ1-1
CASSWEGTGKAFF
TGTGCCAGCAGTTGGGAGGGGACAGGGAAAGCTTTCTTT
>NA|NA|TRBV4-3|TRBJ1-1
CASSQLVNTEAFF
TGCGCCAGCAGCCAACTCGTGAACACTGAAGCTTTCTTT
>TRBD1|NA|TRBV5-1|TRBJ1-6
CASSPGQGKNSPLHF
TGCGCCAGCAGCCCGGGACAGGGGAAGAATTCACCCCTCCACTTT